This TCR beta chain was captured by sequencing in a study of identical twins. Findings of the study overall: Potential partial confounding of zero-insertion analyses by invariant MAIT and iNKT cells was noted.

Germline V gene lookup returns CDR1 MDHEN and CDR2 SYDVKM. This CDR3 is built from 14 residues. The ends lost 7 bases at V and 1 base at J; junction bases unmatched: 6. In every case, the donor was a healthy Caucasian. TCRdb redid the calling of the 5' RACE reads with MiXCR, one entry per CDR3 protein. The table records 600,000 to 850,000 distinct CDR3 sequences, approximately 18% of them present only once. This clonotype was found a few times. Its matching antigen is unknown. Separately, the same data were catalogued under a study of T cells expressing NK-cell markers. That paper adds: Among eight sequenced donors, seven carried HCMV seropositivity while one was seronegative. Leadership of the CD3+CD56-NKG2C+ fraction also belonged to these clonotypes in a handful of donors.

The sequence came from a woman aged 18-29 years in good health. The sample comprised PBMCs. The chain employs TRBV28 and TRBJ1-1, with TRBD1 matching 7 bases. The CDR3 sequence is CASILGGRNTEAFF. Here the CDR3 DNA reads TGTGCCAGCATCTTAGGGGGCAGGAACACTGAAGCTTTCTTT.